Here is one TCR beta chain with its context. Germline V CDR1 and CDR2: SGHVS, FQNEAQ. This CDR3 has 13 amino acids. The V end lost 5 bases, the J end lost 3 bases, and 10 bases lay between the germline ends. The treatment denotes: 15 to 20 received Ad26.COV2.S at low or high dose, single or two shots; five or six received placebo; per-sample allocation not given. Day 63 after the first injection of vaccine or placebo was the sampling time. The vaccine delivered Wuhan-strain SARS-CoV-2 spike through an Ad26 vector. The repertoire was sequenced with immunoSEQ multiplex PCR; TCRdb's copy has only in-frame clones and lacks some. The table shows over 250,000 clones, with about 87% occurring only once. The sample is drawn from a study of Ad26.COV2.S vaccination and SARS-CoV-2 variants. Background on the study: Donor joined the COV1001 Ad26.COV2.S trial arm.

The chain couples TRBV7-8 to TRBJ1-2; TRBD1 is a possible D gene (5 bases). The receptor comes from a person aged 18 to 65 who received the Ad26.COV2.S COVID-19 vaccine or a placebo. This specimen was peripheral blood, taken in a trial of Ad26.COV2.S vaccine versus placebo. Here the CDR3 DNA reads TGTGCCAGCAGCCCCCAGGGAGACTATGGCTACACCTTC. Amino acids: CASSPQGDYGYTF.